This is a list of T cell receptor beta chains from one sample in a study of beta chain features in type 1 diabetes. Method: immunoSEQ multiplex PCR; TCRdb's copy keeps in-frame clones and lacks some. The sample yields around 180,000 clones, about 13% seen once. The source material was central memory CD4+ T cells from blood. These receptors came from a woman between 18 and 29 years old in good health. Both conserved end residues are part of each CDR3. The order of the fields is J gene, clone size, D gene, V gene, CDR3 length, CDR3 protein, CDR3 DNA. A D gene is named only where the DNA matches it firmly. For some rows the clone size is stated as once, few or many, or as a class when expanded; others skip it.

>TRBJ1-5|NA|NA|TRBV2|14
CASQRTDINQPQHF
TGTGCCAGCCAGCGGACGGATATTAATCAGCCCCAGCATTTT
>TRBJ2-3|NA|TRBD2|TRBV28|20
CASCPSGTAGTSGRADTQYF
TGTGCCAGCTGTCCCTCCGGGACAGCCGGGACTAGCGGGAGGGCGGATACGCAGTATTTT
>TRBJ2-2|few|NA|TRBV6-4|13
CASSERRTGELFF
TGTGCCAGCAGTGAGAGGCGAACCGGGGAGCTGTTTTTT
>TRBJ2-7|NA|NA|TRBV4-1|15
CASSQATGDTYEQYF
TGCGCCAGCAGCCAAGCGACGGGAGACACCTACGAGCAGTACTTC
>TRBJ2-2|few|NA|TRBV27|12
CACGHGTGELFF
TGTGCCTGCGGGCACGGCACCGGGGAGCTGTTTTTT
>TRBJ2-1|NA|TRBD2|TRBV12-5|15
CASGFSGSSYNEQFF
TGTGCTAGTGGTTTTAGCGGGAGCTCCTACAATGAGCAGTTCTTC
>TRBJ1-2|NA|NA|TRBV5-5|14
CASSLDPGAYGYTF
TGTGCCAGCAGCTTGGACCCAGGGGCTTATGGCTACACCTTC
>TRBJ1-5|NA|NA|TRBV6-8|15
CASSYSRGVGQPQHF
TGTGCCAGCAGTTATTCACGGGGGGTAGGTCAGCCCCAGCATTTT
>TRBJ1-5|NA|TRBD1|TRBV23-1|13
CASSLRQGSSQHF
TGCGCCAGCAGTCTCCGACAGGGTAGCTCCCAGCATTTT
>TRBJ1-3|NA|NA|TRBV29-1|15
CSVSTGLTSGNTIYF
TGCAGCGTCTCGACAGGACTCACCTCTGGAAACACCATATATTTT
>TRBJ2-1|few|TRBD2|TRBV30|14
CAWGEPGTRYEQFF
TGTGCCTGGGGGGAGCCCGGGACTAGATATGAGCAGTTCTTC
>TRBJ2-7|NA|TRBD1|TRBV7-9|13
CASSGQGYSEQYF
TGTGCCAGCAGCGGACAGGGGTACTCAGAGCAGTACTTC
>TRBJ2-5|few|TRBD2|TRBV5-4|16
CASSLGGGRAQETQYF
TGTGCCAGCAGCTTGGGGGGCGGGAGGGCCCAAGAGACCCAGTACTTC
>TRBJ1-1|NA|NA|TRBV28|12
CAIPTGNTEAFF
TGTGCCATCCCGACGGGGAACACTGAAGCTTTCTTT
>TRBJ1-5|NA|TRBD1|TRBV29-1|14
CSATTGDSNQPQHF
TGCAGCGCCACGACAGGGGATAGCAATCAGCCCCAGCATTTT
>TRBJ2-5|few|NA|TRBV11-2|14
CASSGGLRMGTQYF
TGTGCCAGCAGCGGGGGACTGCGGATGGGGACCCAGTACTTC
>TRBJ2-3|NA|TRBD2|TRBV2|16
CASSEVSGRARDTQYF
TGTGCCAGCAGTGAGGTTAGCGGGAGGGCAAGAGATACGCAGTATTTT
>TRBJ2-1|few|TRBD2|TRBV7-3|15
CASSLTAGGGDEQFF
TGTGCCAGCAGCTTAACAGCGGGAGGAGGGGATGAGCAGTTCTTC
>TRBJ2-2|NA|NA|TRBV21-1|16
CARRLAGGHNTGELFF
TGTGCCAGGCGACTAGCGGGAGGGCATAACACCGGGGAGCTGTTTTTT
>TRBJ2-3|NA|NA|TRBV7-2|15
CASSLEGATTDTQYF
TGTGCCAGCAGCTTAGAGGGAGCCACCACAGATACGCAGTATTTT
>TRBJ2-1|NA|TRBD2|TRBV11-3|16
CASSLRGAGGKNEQFF
TGTGCCAGCAGCTTACGCGGCGCGGGAGGGAAGAATGAGCAGTTCTTC
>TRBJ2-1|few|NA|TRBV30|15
CAWEWGASSYNEQFF
TGTGCCTGGGAGTGGGGAGCTAGCTCCTACAATGAGCAGTTCTTC